This TCR beta chain was sequenced in a study of graft-versus-host responses after intestinal transplantation. Study background: The recipients all started with anti-thymocyte globulin induction and then took tacrolimus and steroids for around three years.

This CDR3 region has 16 residues. The J segment lost 10 bases and the V segment lost 5 bases, leaving 13 bases of the junction unmatched. CDR1 is SGHNT and CDR2 is YENEEA in the germline V gene. Assay: immunoSEQ multiplex PCR; the TCRdb copy retains only in-frame clones and omits some. This table has 100,000 to 120,000 clones, 80% to 95% appearing once. About this clone itself: The target antigen is unknown.

The receptor was isolated from a human donor who received an intestinal transplant. The sequencing used unstimulated CD8+ T cells sorted from spleen or lymph node cells, collected before intestinal transplant. This sequence joins TRBV11-3 and TRBJ2-1; 11 nucleotides line up with TRBD2. The CDR3 sequence: CASSPRGGSGRGEQFF. The CDR3 DNA reads TGTGCCAGCAGCCCCCGAGGGGGTAGCGGGAGGGGGGAGCAGTTCTTC.